The present entry profiles one T cell receptor (beta chain) with its context. At one boundary the junction diverges from the germline segment, which might be a read error. The CDR3 covers 17 residues. Germline-derived CDR1 and CDR2 are SGHAT and FQDESV (reference sequence). The amount of total RNA extracted per sample was at least 6 micrograms. This record belongs to a study of blood T cells in healthy people across ages. Primers used in a second PCR of about 6 to 11 cycles were a sample-barcoded 5' primer and a J-beta primer mix. Tagging of each cDNA molecule was performed by a template-switch adaptor with 12 random nucleotides. TCRdb itself ran the 5' RACE reads through MiXCR, one entry per CDR3 protein. The repertoire consists of around 2 million distinct CDR3 sequences, with about two fifths occurring once and the leading ten covering more than 20%.

Sequencing used blood. This chain links TRBV11-1 with TRBJ2-5; 7 bases agree with TRBD1. The assigned J gene may be wrong: the sequence end matches TRBJ2-7 better. This sequence was found in a human donor in good health. CDR3 in amino acids: CASTEDRSSGFSCEQYF. The CDR3 DNA reads TGTGCCAGCACCGAGGACAGGAGTAGTGGGTTCTCCTGCGAGCAGTACTTC.